A single sample gave rise to the 18 T cell receptor beta chains below, sequenced in a study of T cells in tumors after PD-1 blockade. Sequencing used immunoSEQ multiplex PCR; TCRdb keeps in-frame clones, though not all of them. The profile shows about 12,000 clones, 60% to 80% of them singletons. This material consisted of tumor tissue, taken before anti-PD-1 treatment. All receptors derive from a human donor with basal cell carcinoma.

The gene calls are TRBV30 and TRBJ1-1; perhaps TRBD1 as D (5 bases). V lost 2 bases and J lost 1, with 8 bases in between. From germline, CDR1 is GTSNPN and CDR2 SVGIG (reference sequence). This CDR3 spans 13 amino acids. The CDR3: CAWSRQKNTEAFF. CDR3 in DNA: TGTGCCTGGAGTAGACAGAAGAACACTGAAGCTTTCTTT.

The chain couples TRBV5-1 to TRBJ2-2, with 9 bases matching TRBD1. V shed 5 bases, J shed 0 bases, and the junction held 8 bases outside the gene matches. From germline, CDR1 is SGHRS and CDR2 YFSETQ. The CDR3 is 17 amino acids. The DNA for the CDR3 is TGCGCCAGCAGTCAGAGGACAGGGGCCACGAACACCGGGGAGCTGTTTTTT. The encoded protein is CASSQRTGATNTGELFF.

The rearrangement joins TRBV10-1 to TRBJ2-1; D gene ambiguous. Germline-derived CDR1 and CDR2 are WNHNN and SYGVQD (reference sequence). V lost 3 bases and J lost 15, with 15 bases in between. This CDR3 region has 12 residues. The chain's CDR3 is CASSELTAFSFF. In nucleotides, the CDR3 is TGCGCCAGCAGTGAATTAACCGCATTCTCGTTCTTC.

This clone showed up just a few times. The chain employs TRBV28 and TRBJ1-2; D ambiguous. This CDR3 is 12 amino acids long. The germline V gene has CDR1 MDHEN and CDR2 SYDVKM. Trimming stripped 2 bases from V and 4 bases from J, with 5 bases between. CDR3 coding DNA: TGTGCCAGCAGTTTACGGACCTATGGCTACACCTTC. It encodes CASSLRTYGYTF.

This clone rates as medium-sized. The chain is built from TRBV4-2 and TRBJ1-4, with D hard to call. The CDR3 is 14 amino acids. Germline V lookup: CDR1 LGHNA, CDR2 YNFKEQ. V dropped 0 bases and J dropped 11 bases, with 13 bases sitting between them. In DNA, the CDR3 is TGTGCCAGCAGCCAAGATGAGGGCAGCGGTAAACTGTTTTTT. Its translation is CASSQDEGSGKLFF.

As to this clone: The same CDR3 also results from other DNA sequences found in this sample. The CDR3 DNA reads TGTGCCAGCAGTTTGGTTCACAAGGGGGTGGGTGGCTACACCTTC. Translated: CASSLVHKGVGGYTF. V is TRBV6-5 and J is TRBJ1-2; perhaps TRBD1 as D (6 bases). Trimming removed 4 bases from V and 7 bases from J, with 19 bases in between. CDR3 size: 15 residues. The V gene's germline CDR1 is MNHEY and CDR2 SVGAGI.

The chain employs TRBV4-3 and TRBJ2-3; 11 bases fit TRBD2. Per germline, CDR1 LGHNA and CDR2 YSLEER. The J segment lost 1 base and the V segment lost 3 bases, leaving 3 bases of the junction unmatched. The CDR3 is 16 amino acids. CDR3 in DNA: TGCGCCAGCAGCCAGGGACTAGCGGACGGCACAGATACGCAGTATTTT. Translation gives CASSQGLADGTDTQYF.

This clone is termed medium-sized (0.01 to 0.1%). The CDR3 DNA is TGTGCCAGCAGTATCTACGGACCGAATGAAAAACTGTTTTTT. Protein product: CASSIYGPNEKLFF. V gene TRBV6-2 or TRBV6-3 combines with J gene TRBJ1-4; no reliable D call. This CDR3 is 14 amino acids long. Germline values: CDR1 MNHEY, CDR2 SVGEGT. V shed 5 bases and J shed 5 bases, with 12 bases lying between them.

The chain is built from TRBV20-1 and TRBJ2-5; a possible D gene is TRBD2 (5 bases). CDR3 length: 11 residues. V dropped 7 bases and J dropped 2 bases, with 8 bases sitting between them. The germline V gene has CDR1 DFQATT and CDR2 SNEGSKA (reference sequence). The CDR3 is CSGAAQETQYF. The CDR3 DNA is TGCAGTGGAGCGGCGCAAGAGACCCAGTACTTC.

The rearrangement links TRBV3-1 (or the pseudogene TRBV3-2) to TRBJ2-1; 8 nucleotides align to TRBD2. The CDR3 spans 16 residues. Germline V CDR1 and CDR2: LGHDT, YNNKEL (reference sequence). The CDR3 reads CATTRGSGSPYNEQFF. In DNA form, the CDR3 reads TGTGCAACTACGAGGGGGAGCGGGAGCCCCTACAATGAGCAGTTCTTC.

CDR3 DNA: TGTGCCAGCACCCACCACCGCACGGGTGAGCAGTTCTTC. Its protein product is CASTHHRTGEQFF. The chain employs TRBV12-3 or TRBV12-4 and TRBJ2-1; D gene uncertain. This CDR3 contains 13 residues. V was pared by 7 bases and J by 9 bases, with 16 bases between.

The CDR3 nucleotides are TGTGCCAGCAGCTTCGGACAGGGTCATGGCTACACCTTC. Its protein product is CASSFGQGHGYTF. This chain uses TRBV7-9 with TRBJ1-2; 8 positions agree with TRBD1. The V and J ends lost 3 bases and 6 bases, in that order; junction bases with no gene match: 3. Germline V lookup: CDR1 SEHNR, CDR2 FQNEAQ (reference sequence). The CDR3 sequence is 13 residues long.

The rearrangement links TRBV28 to TRBJ2-6; 7 nucleotides line up with TRBD2. The CDR3 is made up of 18 amino acids. V lost 2 bases to trimming and J lost 2 bases; unmatched junction nucleotides: 9. The V gene's germline CDR1 is MDHEN and CDR2 SYDVKM. The CDR3: CASSLGGRASAGANVLTF. For the CDR3, the DNA is TGTGCCAGCAGTTTAGGGGGGAGGGCCTCCGCTGGGGCCAACGTCCTGACTTTC. Together with reference TRBV28 and TRBJ2-6, the CDR3 gives the full variable domain: DVKVTQSSRYLVKRTGEKVFLECVQDMDHENMFWYRQDPGLGLRLIYFSYDVKMKEKGDIPEGYSVSREKKERFSLILESASTNQTSMYLCASSLGGRASAGANVLTFGAGSRLTVL.

The rearrangement links TRBV11-3 to TRBJ2-7, with 8 bases matching TRBD1. The germline V gene has CDR1 SGHNT and CDR2 YENEEA. J gave up 2 bases and V 5 bases, and 8 bases lay outside the gene matches. The CDR3 runs 15 residues. Here the CDR3 DNA reads TGTGCCAGCAGCCCCCTGACAGGGGCGGCCTACGAGCAGTACTTC. This sequence encodes CASSPLTGAAYEQYF.

V usage is TRBV29-1 and J usage is TRBJ2-7, with 7 bases fitting TRBD1. The germline gives CDR1 SQVTM, CDR2 ANQGSEA. With V trimmed by 6 bases and J by 0 bases, 8 bases remained unmatched. The CDR3 runs to 14 residues. In DNA, the CDR3 is TGCAGCGTCTGGGACAGCCTCAGCTCCTACGAGCAGTACTTC. As protein: CSVWDSLSSYEQYF.

J is TRBJ1-5 and V is TRBV9, with 12 bases lining up with TRBD1. J was trimmed by 2 bases and V by 2 bases; bases with no gene match: 5. Per the germline V gene, CDR1 is SGDLS and CDR2 is YYNGEE. This CDR3 region has 17 residues. CDR3 in DNA: TGTGCCAGCAGCGTGGGGACAGGGGGCGCGGGCAATCAGCCCCAGCATTTT. Its protein is CASSVGTGGAGNQPQHF.

The rearrangement links TRBV6-2 or TRBV6-3 to TRBJ2-3; tentatively, D is TRBD2 (6 bases). CDR1 and CDR2 from the germline V gene are MNHEY and SVGEGT. CDR3 length: 17 residues. V lost 2 bases to trimming and J lost 2 bases, with 17 bases between them. The CDR3 spells CASSYGLEAGNTDTQYF. The CDR3 DNA reads as TGTGCCAGCAGTTACGGACTTGAGGCGGGGAACACAGATACGCAGTATTTT.

The CDR3 region has the DNA TGTGCCAGCAGCCAACCCTCGACAGGGGGGATCTCTGGAAACACCATATATTTT. Translated, it gives CASSQPSTGGISGNTIYF. This chain links TRBV6-2 or TRBV6-3 with TRBJ1-3, with TRBD1 matching over 9 bases. The CDR3 has 18 amino acids. V dropped 6 bases and J dropped 0; count of bases not matched to a gene: 12. Per germline, CDR1 MNHEY and CDR2 SVGEGT.